This passage covers 19 T cell receptor beta chains from one sample sequenced in a study of T cell clonotyping in hematopoietic cell transplantation. Time point: recipient sample about 28 days before transplant, after cytoreduction. The method was immunoSEQ multiplex PCR; TCRdb's version includes in-frame clones alone and lacks a portion of them. The sample lists approximately 5,000 clones, 70% to 90% occurring once. This specimen consisted of peripheral blood mononuclear cells, obtained before stem cell transplant. These receptors all stem from a man aged 55 to 70 with acute myeloid leukemia. Some clones in this sample may be carry-over from other donors' samples.

The chain joins TRBV30 to TRBJ1-2; D ambiguous. CDR3 length equals 13 residues. V lost 8 bases to trimming and J lost 0 bases, with 13 bases between them. The germline gives CDR1 GTSNPN, CDR2 SVGIG (reference sequence). The chain's CDR3 is CARSVRSNYGYTF. The CDR3 DNA follows: TGTGCCCGATCCGTAAGATCTAACTATGGCTACACCTTC.

In this sample, this clone turned up once. This CDR3 reads CASSPSGQGFYEQYF. CDR3 nucleotide sequence: TGTGCCAGTAGTCCCTCGGGACAGGGGTTCTACGAGCAGTACTTC. The genes are TRBV19 and TRBJ2-7; TRBD1 matches 10 bases. The germline V gene has CDR1 LNHDA and CDR2 SQIVND (reference sequence). This CDR3 comprises 15 residues. J was trimmed by 3 bases and V by 5 bases; bases with no gene match: 7.

The chain joins TRBV7-9 to TRBJ2-1; 8 nucleotides match TRBD2. With V trimmed by 2 bases and J by 3 bases, 15 bases remained unmatched. The CDR3 is 19 amino acids. Germline assignment: CDR1 SEHNR and CDR2 FQNEAQ (reference sequence). The CDR3 region is CASSLRAWGREANYNEQFF. CDR3 in DNA: TGTGCCAGCAGCTTAAGGGCCTGGGGGCGGGAGGCGAACTACAATGAGCAGTTCTTC.

The rearrangement joins TRBV9 to TRBJ2-1; 9 nucleotides line up with TRBD1. The CDR3 totals 15 residues. V was clipped by 1 base and J by 4 bases; unmatched bases: 3. Germline CDR1 and CDR2: SGDLS and YYNGEE. CDR3 DNA: TGTGCCAGCAGCGTAACCGGGACAGGGTACAATGAGCAGTTCTTC. Encoded protein: CASSVTGTGYNEQFF.

J is TRBJ2-7 and V is TRBV28; 12 nucleotides agree with TRBD2. Unmatched junction bases numbered 9, after V lost 7 bases and J lost 5 bases. This CDR3 region has 15 residues. Germline V gene lookup returns CDR1 MDHEN and CDR2 SYDVKM. CDR3 sequence (DNA): TGTGCCAGCATCCCGACTAGCGGGAGTCCCCACGAGCAGTACTTC. Translating it yields CASIPTSGSPHEQYF.

The V gene is TRBV29-1, the J gene TRBJ2-5; possibly TRBD1 for D (5 bases). V was clipped by 4 bases and J by 5 bases, with 11 bases between them. The CDR3 is made up of 12 amino acids. From germline, CDR1 is SQVTM and CDR2 ANQGSEA. The CDR3 DNA is TGCAGCGTTGGTCAGGGTCGGGAGACCCAGTACTTC. Translated: CSVGQGRETQYF.

The rearrangement links TRBV5-1 to TRBJ2-3, with TRBD1 identical over 9 bases. Trimming cost V 0 bases and J 2 bases; bases outside gene matches: 4. The CDR3 has 16 residues. The germline V gene encodes CDR1 SGHRS and CDR2 YFSETQ. The CDR3 reads CASSLVTGGTTDTQYF. The CDR3 DNA reads as TGCGCCAGCAGCTTGGTTACAGGGGGCACCACAGATACGCAGTATTTT. Full variable domain (missing parts from reference TRBV5-1 and TRBJ2-3): KAGVTQTPRYLIKTRGQQVTLSCSPISGHRSVSWYQQTPGQGLQFLFEYFSETQRNKGNFPGRFSGRQFSNSRSEMNVSTLELGDSALYLCASSLVTGGTTDTQYFGPGTRLTVL.

The chain uses TRBV6-6 and TRBJ2-7; 10 nucleotides agree with TRBD2. Germline V gene sequence: CDR1 MNHNY, CDR2 SVGAGI (reference sequence). V lost 6 bases, J lost 4 bases, and 6 bases stayed unmatched. This CDR3 has 14 residues. CDR3 in amino acids: CASRASGGPYEQYF. CDR3 nucleotides: TGTGCCAGCAGGGCTAGCGGGGGCCCATACGAGCAGTACTTC.

This clone occurred once. The chain couples TRBV15 to TRBJ2-2; TRBD1 aligns across 11 bases. Trimming removed 3 bases from V and 7 bases from J; junction bases left unmatched: 10. CDR1 and CDR2 from the germline V gene are LNHNV and YYDKDF (reference sequence). This CDR3 contains 17 residues. The CDR3 sequence: CATSSPDRGLFGGELFF. In nucleotides, the CDR3 is TGTGCCACCAGCAGCCCGGACAGGGGGCTGTTCGGCGGGGAGCTGTTTTTT.

This rearrangement joins TRBV5-1 to TRBJ2-7; TRBD2 agrees at 11 bases. The length of the CDR3 is 18 residues. V lost 0 bases, J lost 7 bases, and 15 bases stayed unmatched. CDR1 and CDR2 from the germline V gene are SGHRS and YFSETQ. CDR3 bases: TGCGCCAGCAGCTTGGTACGTGAGAGTAGCGGGAGGGGAAAAGAGCAGTACTTC. Its protein is CASSLVRESSGRGKEQYF.

The chain has TRBV5-4 and TRBJ2-5, with 8 bases lining up with TRBD1. The CDR3 is 15 amino acids. V gave up 3 bases and J gave up 5 bases; unmatched junction bases: 9. Per the germline V gene, CDR1 is SGHNT and CDR2 is YYREEE (reference sequence). CDR3 protein: CASSSQGQVLETQYF. CDR3 bases: TGTGCCAGCAGCTCCCAGGGACAGGTTTTGGAGACCCAGTACTTC.

The V call is TRBV9, the J call TRBJ1-6, with D possibly TRBD1 on 6 matching bases. The length of the CDR3 is 17 residues. Looked up from germline, CDR1 is SGDLS and CDR2 is YYNGEE. V shed 4 bases and J shed 0 bases, with 14 bases lying between them. As DNA, the CDR3 is TGTGCCAGCAGCTTCCGACAGGAAAGCTCCTATAATTCACCCCTCCACTTT. Amino acids: CASSFRQESSYNSPLHF. The variable domain in full, completed from reference TRBV9 and TRBJ1-6, reads DSGVTQTPKHLITATGQRVTLRCSPRSGDLSVYWYQQSLDQGLQFLIQYYNGEERAKGNILERFSAQQFPDLHSELNLSSLELGDSALYFCASSFRQESSYNSPLHFGNGTRLTVT.

The chain carries TRBV30 and TRBJ2-1, with 11 bases fitting TRBD1. This CDR3 comprises 14 residues. Trimming took 7 bases from V and 4 from J; bases not matched to a gene: 6. Germline V gene sequence: CDR1 GTSNPN, CDR2 SVGIG (reference sequence). The CDR3 is CALLRDRGYNEQFF. CDR3 coding DNA: TGTGCCTTGCTCCGGGACAGGGGGTACAATGAGCAGTTCTTC. The full variable domain, its missing parts supplied by reference TRBV30 and TRBJ2-1, is SQTIHQWPATLVQPVGSPLSLECTVEGTSNPNLYWYRQAAGRGLQLLFYSVGIGQISSEVPQNLSASRPQDRQFILSSKKLLLSDSGFYLCALLRDRGYNEQFFGPGTRLTVL.

The J gene is TRBJ1-2, the V gene TRBV6-1; D is uncertain. Germline assignment: CDR1 MNHNS and CDR2 SASEGT. The CDR3 runs to 12 residues. V gave up 7 bases and J gave up 1 base, with 7 bases separating them. The DNA for the CDR3 is TGTGCCAGCAATCGGGATAACTATGGCTACACCTTC. This encodes CASNRDNYGYTF.

The CDR3: CASKIGANTGELFF. As DNA, the CDR3 is TGTGCCAGCAAAATCGGGGCGAACACCGGGGAGCTGTTTTTT. The chain recombines TRBV6-1 with TRBJ2-2, with a tentative D call TRBD2 (5 bases). Germline V CDR1 and CDR2: MNHNS, SASEGT. The CDR3 extends over 14 amino acids. Trimming took off 7 bases at V and 0 bases at J, with 9 bases between the two ends.

The CDR3 protein is CASSYGTVETQYF. CDR3 nucleotides: TGTGCCAGCAGCTACGGGACTGTCGAGACCCAGTACTTC. The V and J genes are TRBV7-3 and TRBJ2-5, with D perhaps matching TRBD2 (6 bases). Germline-derived CDR1 and CDR2 are SGHTA and FQGTGA. The V end lost 4 bases, the J end lost 5 bases, and 11 bases lay between the germline ends. The CDR3 has 13 residues.

This rearrangement joins TRBV30 to TRBJ1-1, with a weak D call TRBD1 (6 bases). Per the germline V gene, CDR1 is GTSNPN and CDR2 is SVGIG (reference sequence). V was shortened by 2 bases and J by 4 bases, with 14 bases between the two germline ends. The CDR3 extends over 14 amino acids. In DNA, the CDR3 is TGTGCCTGGAGTTTAAATACAGGGCCCACTGAAGCTTTCTTT. As protein: CAWSLNTGPTEAFF. The whole variable domain, remainder taken from reference TRBV30 and TRBJ1-1, is SQTIHQWPATLVQPVGSPLSLECTVEGTSNPNLYWYRQAAGRGLQLLFYSVGIGQISSEVPQNLSASRPQDRQFILSSKKLLLSDSGFYLCAWSLNTGPTEAFFGQGTRLTVV.

The rearrangement links TRBV7-2 to TRBJ1-5, with no clear D. CDR3 size: 12 residues. Trimming cost V 4 bases and J 7 bases, with 8 bases left between them. CDR1 is SGHTA, CDR2 FQGNSA, per germline. The CDR3 loop reads CASSSPGQPQHF. DNA for the CDR3: TGTGCCAGCAGCTCCCCGGGACAGCCCCAGCATTTT.

This rearrangement joins TRBV6-1 to TRBJ2-2, with D perhaps matching TRBD1 (5 bases). V lost 8 bases and J lost 4, with 8 bases in between. The CDR3 totals 12 residues. The germline V gene encodes CDR1 MNHNS and CDR2 SASEGT. CDR3 protein: CASRQGTGELFF. DNA for the CDR3: TGTGCCAGCCGGCAGGGCACCGGGGAGCTGTTTTTT.